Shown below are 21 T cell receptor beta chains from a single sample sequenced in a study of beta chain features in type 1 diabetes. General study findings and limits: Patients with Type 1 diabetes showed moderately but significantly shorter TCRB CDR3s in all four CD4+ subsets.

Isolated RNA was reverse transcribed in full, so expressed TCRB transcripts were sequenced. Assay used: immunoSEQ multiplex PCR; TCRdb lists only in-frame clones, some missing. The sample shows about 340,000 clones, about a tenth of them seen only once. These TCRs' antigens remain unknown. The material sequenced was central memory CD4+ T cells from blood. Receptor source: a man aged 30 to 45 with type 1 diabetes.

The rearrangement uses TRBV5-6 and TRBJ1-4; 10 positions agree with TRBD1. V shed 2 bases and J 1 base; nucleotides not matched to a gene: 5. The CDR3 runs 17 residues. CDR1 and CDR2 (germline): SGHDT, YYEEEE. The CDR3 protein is CASSLPGQGRTNEKLFF. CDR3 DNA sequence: TGTGCCAGCAGCTTACCGGGACAGGGGCGAACTAATGAAAAACTGTTTTTT. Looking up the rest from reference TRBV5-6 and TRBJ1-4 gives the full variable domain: DAGVTQSPTHLIKTRGQQVTLRCSPKSGHDTVSWYQQALGQGPQFIFQYYEEEERQRGNFPDRFSGHQFPNYSSELNVNALLLGDSALYLCASSLPGQGRTNEKLFFGSGTQLSVL.

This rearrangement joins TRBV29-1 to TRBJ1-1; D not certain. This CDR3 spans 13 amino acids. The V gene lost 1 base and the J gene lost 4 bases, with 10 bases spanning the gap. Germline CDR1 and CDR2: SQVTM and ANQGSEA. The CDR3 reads CSVEVAPRTEAFF. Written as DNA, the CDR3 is TGCAGCGTTGAAGTGGCCCCCCGCACTGAAGCTTTCTTT.

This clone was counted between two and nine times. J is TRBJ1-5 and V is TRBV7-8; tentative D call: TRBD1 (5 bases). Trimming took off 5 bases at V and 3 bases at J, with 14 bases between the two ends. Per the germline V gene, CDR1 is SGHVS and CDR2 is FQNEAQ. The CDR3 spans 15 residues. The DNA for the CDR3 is TGTGCCAGCAGCCCCTACGACAGAAACAATCAGCCCCAGCATTTT. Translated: CASSPYDRNNQPQHF.

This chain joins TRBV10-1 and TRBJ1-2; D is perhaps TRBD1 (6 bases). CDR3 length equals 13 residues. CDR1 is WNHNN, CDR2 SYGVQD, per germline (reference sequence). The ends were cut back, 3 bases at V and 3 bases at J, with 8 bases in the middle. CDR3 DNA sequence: TGCGCCAGCAGTGACTACAGGGACTATGGCTACACCTTC. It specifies CASSDYRDYGYTF.

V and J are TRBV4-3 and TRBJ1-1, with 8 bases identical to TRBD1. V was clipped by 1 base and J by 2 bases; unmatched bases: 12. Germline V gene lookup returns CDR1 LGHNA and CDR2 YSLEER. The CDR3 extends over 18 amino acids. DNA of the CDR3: TGCGCCAGCAGCCAAGGTGCAGGGGGCAGTTTAACAAACACTGAAGCTTTCTTT. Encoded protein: CASSQGAGGSLTNTEAFF.

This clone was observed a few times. Here the CDR3 DNA reads TGCGCCAGCAGCCAAGATGTGGGCGGGGCGATGGAGACCCAGTACTTC. It yields the protein CASSQDVGGAMETQYF. The V gene is TRBV4-3, the J gene TRBJ2-5; possible D gene TRBD2, 6 bases. With 0 bases removed from V and 5 bases from J, the gap between germline ends came to 16 bases. Germline V gene lookup returns CDR1 LGHNA and CDR2 YSLEER. The CDR3 has 16 residues.

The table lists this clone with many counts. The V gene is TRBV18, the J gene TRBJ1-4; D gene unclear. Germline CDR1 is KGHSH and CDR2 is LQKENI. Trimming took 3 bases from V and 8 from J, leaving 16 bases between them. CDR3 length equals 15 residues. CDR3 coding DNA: TGTGCCAGCTCACCTCCCGGGGAGGTAGGAGAAAAACTGTTTTTT. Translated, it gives CASSPPGEVGEKLFF.

CDR3 residues: CASTAGGGQETQYF. The CDR3 DNA reads as TGTGCCAGCACAGCGGGGGGTGGACAAGAGACCCAGTACTTC. This chain links TRBV2 with TRBJ2-5; TRBD2 matches at 9 bases. The CDR3 totals 14 residues. Germline assignment: CDR1 SNHLY and CDR2 FYNNEI. The V segment lost 7 bases and the J segment 2 bases; nucleotides outside the gene matches: 5.

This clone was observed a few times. The CDR3 sequence is CASSEAGTGKGTQYF. The CDR3 region has the DNA TGTGCCAGCAGTGAAGCGGGGACAGGGAAGGGTACGCAGTATTTT. This chain joins TRBV2 and TRBJ2-3; the match to TRBD1 covers 9 bases. This CDR3 is 15 amino acids long. Germline CDR1 is SNHLY and CDR2 is FYNNEI. With 0 bases clipped from V and 8 bases from J, the junction kept 6 bases outside the gene matches.

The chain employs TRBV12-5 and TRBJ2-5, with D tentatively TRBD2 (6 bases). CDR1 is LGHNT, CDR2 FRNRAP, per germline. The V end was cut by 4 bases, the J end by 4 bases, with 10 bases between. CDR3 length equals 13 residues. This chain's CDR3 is CASGSTGRETQYF. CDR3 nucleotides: TGTGCTAGTGGTTCGACCGGGAGAGAGACCCAGTACTTC.

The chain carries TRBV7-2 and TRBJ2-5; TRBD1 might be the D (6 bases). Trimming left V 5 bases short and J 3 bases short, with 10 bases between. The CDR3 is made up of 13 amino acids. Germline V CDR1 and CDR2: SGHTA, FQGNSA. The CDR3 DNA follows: TGTGCCAGCAGCCCCGGACAGAAAGAGACCCAGTACTTC. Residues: CASSPGQKETQYF.

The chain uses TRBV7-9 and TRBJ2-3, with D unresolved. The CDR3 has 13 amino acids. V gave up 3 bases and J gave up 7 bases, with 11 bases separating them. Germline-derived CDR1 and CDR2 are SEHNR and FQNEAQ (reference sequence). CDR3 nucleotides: TGTGCCAGCAGCTTCGGAGAGTCAAATACGCAGTATTTT. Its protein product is CASSFGESNTQYF.

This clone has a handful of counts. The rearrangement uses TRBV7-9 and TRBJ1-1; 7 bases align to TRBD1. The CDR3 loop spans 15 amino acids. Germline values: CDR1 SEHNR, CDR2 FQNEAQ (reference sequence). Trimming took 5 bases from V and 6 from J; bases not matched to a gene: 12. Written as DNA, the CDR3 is TGTGCCAGCAGCCGAAGACAGGGAGGGGGTGCTGAAGCTTTCTTT. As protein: CASSRRQGGGAEAFF.

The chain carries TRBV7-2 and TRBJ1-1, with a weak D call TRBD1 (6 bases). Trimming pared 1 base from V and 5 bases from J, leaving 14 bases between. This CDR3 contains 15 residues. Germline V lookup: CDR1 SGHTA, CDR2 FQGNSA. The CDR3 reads CASSLEGGAWTEAFF. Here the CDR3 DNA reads TGTGCCAGCAGCTTAGAGGGGGGCGCGTGGACTGAAGCTTTCTTT. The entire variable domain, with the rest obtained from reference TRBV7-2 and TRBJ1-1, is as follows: GAGVSQSPSNKVTEKGKDVELRCDPISGHTALYWYRQSLGQGLEFLIYFQGNSAPDKSGLPSDRFSAERTGGSVSTLTIQRTQQEDSAVYLCASSLEGGAWTEAFFGQGTRLTVV.

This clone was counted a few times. The CDR3 reads CAISGRRDGSTDTQYF. CDR3 DNA: TGTGCCATCAGTGGACGTCGGGACGGAAGCACAGATACGCAGTATTTT. This rearrangement joins TRBV10-3 to TRBJ2-3; D tentatively fits TRBD1 or TRBD2 (5 bases each). CDR3 size: 16 residues. Looked up from germline, CDR1 is ENHRY and CDR2 is SYGVKD. V lost 4 bases and J 0 bases, leaving 14 bases between the germline ends.

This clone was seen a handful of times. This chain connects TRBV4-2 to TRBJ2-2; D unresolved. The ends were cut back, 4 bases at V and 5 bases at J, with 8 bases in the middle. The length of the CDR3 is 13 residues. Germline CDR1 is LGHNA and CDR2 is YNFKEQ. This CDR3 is CASSLITTGELFF. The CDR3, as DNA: TGTGCCAGCAGCCTCATTACGACCGGGGAGCTGTTTTTT.

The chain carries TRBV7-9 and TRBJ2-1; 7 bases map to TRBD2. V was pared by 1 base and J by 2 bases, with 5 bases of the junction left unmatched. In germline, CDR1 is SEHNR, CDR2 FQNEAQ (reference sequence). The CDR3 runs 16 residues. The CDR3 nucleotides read TGTGCCAGCAGCTTAGTGGGGGGGACTACCTACAATGAGCAGTTCTTC. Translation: CASSLVGGTTYNEQFF.

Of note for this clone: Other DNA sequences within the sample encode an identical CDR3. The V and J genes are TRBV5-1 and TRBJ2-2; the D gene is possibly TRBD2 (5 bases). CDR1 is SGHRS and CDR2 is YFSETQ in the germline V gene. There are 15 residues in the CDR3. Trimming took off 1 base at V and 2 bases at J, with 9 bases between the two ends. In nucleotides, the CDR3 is TGCGCCAGCAGCTTGTTTGAGGGAAACACCGGGGAGCTGTTTTTT. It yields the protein CASSLFEGNTGELFF. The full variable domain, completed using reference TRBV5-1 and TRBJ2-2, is KAGVTQTPRYLIKTRGQQVTLSCSPISGHRSVSWYQQTPGQGLQFLFEYFSETQRNKGNFPGRFSGRQFSNSRSEMNVSTLELGDSALYLCASSLFEGNTGELFFGEGSRLTVL.

In DNA form, the CDR3 reads TGTGCCGGACGGGACACTGACTATGGCTACACCTTC. Amino acid sequence: CAGRDTDYGYTF. The chain recombines TRBV6-6 with TRBJ1-2; tentative D call: TRBD1 (6 bases). The CDR3 consists of 12 residues. V gave up 11 bases and J gave up 3 bases, with 13 bases separating them. Germline assignment: CDR1 MNHNY and CDR2 SVGAGI (reference sequence).

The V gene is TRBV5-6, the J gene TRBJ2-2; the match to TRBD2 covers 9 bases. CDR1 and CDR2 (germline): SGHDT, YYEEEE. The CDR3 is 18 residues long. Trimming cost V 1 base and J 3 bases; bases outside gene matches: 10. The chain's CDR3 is CASSLLRGGRLDTGELFF. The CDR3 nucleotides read TGTGCCAGCAGCTTGTTGCGGGGGGGACGCCTCGACACCGGGGAGCTGTTTTTT.

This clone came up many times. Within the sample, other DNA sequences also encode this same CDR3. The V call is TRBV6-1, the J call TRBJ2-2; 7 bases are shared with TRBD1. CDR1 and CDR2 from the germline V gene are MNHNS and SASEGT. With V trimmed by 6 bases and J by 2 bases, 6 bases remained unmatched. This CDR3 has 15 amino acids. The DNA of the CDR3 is TGTGCCAGCAGGGCCGGGACAGTTAACACCGGGGAGCTGTTTTTT. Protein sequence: CASRAGTVNTGELFF.